This section outlines one T cell receptor (beta chain) sequence together with its context. Losses at the gene ends were 6 bases for V and 11 bases for J; bases not matched to a gene: 17. CDR1 is LNHDA, CDR2 SQIVND, per germline (reference sequence). The CDR3 has 16 amino acids. These data are taken from a study of T cell changes during pregnancy in multiple sclerosis. Profiling relied on immunoSEQ multiplex PCR, and the TCRdb table lists in-frame clones only, not all of them. The table shows 45,000 to 55,000 clones, with about 92% occurring only once. The sample here was CD4+ T cells from peripheral blood mononuclear cells, taken after pregnancy. This receptor was taken from a female donor with multiple sclerosis, enrolled in a pregnancy study. V usage is TRBV19 and J usage is TRBJ2-1; 9 positions match TRBD2. The CDR3 loop reads CASSQSRREGQLQQFF. In DNA, the CDR3 is TGTGCCAGTAGCCAAAGTCGGCGGGAGGGCCAACTGCAGCAGTTCTTC.